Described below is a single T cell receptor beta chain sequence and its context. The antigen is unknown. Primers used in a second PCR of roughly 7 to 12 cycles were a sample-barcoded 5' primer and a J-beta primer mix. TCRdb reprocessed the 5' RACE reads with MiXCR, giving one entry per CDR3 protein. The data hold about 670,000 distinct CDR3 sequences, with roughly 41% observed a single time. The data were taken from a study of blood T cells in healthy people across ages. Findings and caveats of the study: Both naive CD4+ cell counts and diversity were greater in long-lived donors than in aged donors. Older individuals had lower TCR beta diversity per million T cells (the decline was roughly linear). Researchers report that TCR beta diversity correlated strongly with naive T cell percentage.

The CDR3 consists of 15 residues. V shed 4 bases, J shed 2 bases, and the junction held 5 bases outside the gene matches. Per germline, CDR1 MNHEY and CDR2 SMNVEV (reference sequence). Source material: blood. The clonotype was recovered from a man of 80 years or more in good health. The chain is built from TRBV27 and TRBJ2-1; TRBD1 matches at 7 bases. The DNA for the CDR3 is TGTGCCAGCAGTTCTACAGGGGCCCCCTACAATGAGCAGTTCTTC. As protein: CASSSTGAPYNEQFF.